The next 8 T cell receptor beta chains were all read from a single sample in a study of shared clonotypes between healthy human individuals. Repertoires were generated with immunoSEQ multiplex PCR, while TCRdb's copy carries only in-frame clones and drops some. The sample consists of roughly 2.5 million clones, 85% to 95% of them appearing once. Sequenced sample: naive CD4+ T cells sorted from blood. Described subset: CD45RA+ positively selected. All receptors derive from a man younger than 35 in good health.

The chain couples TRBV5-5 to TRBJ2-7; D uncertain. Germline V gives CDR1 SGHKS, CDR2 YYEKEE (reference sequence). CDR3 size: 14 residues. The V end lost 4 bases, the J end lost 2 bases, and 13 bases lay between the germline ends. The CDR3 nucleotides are TGTGCCAGCAGCCTTCGGGCAGACCCCTACGAGCAGTACTTC. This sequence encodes CASSLRADPYEQYF.

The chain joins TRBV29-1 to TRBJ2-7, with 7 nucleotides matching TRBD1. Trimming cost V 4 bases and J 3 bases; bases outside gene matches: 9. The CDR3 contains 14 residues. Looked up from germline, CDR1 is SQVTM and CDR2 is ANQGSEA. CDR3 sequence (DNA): TGCAGCGTTGGTGACGGGACAGCAATCTACGAGCAGTACTTC. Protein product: CSVGDGTAIYEQYF.

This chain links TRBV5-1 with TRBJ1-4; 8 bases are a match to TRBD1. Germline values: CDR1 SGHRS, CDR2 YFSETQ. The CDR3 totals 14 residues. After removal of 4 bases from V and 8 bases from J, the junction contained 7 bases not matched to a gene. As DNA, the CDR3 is TGCGCCAGCAGCATCACAGGGGGGCAGGAAAAACTGTTTTTT. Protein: CASSITGGQEKLFF.

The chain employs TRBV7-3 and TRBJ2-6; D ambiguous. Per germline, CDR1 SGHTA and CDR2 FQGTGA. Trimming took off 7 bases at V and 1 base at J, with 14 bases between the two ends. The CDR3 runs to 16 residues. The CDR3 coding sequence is TGTGCCAGCACCCTATCAGTAACTTCTGGGGCCAACGTCCTGACTTTC. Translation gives CASTLSVTSGANVLTF.

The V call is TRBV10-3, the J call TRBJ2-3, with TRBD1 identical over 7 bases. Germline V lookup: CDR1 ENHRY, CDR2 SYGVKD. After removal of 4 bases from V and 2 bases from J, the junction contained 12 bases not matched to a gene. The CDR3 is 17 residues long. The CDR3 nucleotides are TGTGCCATCAGTGGCCCGGGACAGATGAACTCCACAGATACGCAGTATTTT. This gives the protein CAISGPGQMNSTDTQYF.

The DNA for the CDR3 is TGTGCCAGCAGTTACCCGGGACTAACAGGAGATACGCAGTATTTT. Encoded protein: CASSYPGLTGDTQYF. The chain combines TRBV6-5 with TRBJ2-3; 7 nucleotides match TRBD2. CDR3 length: 15 residues. CDR1 and CDR2 (germline): MNHEY, SVGAGI. V shed 2 bases and J 5 bases; nucleotides not matched to a gene: 7.

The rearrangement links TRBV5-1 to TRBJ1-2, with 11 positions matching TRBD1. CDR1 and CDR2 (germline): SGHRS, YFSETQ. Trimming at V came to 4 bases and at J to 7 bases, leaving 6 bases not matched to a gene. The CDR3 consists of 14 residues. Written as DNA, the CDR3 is TGCGCCAGCAGCCCAGGACAGGGGGCCGGTGGCTACACCTTC. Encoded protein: CASSPGQGAGGYTF.

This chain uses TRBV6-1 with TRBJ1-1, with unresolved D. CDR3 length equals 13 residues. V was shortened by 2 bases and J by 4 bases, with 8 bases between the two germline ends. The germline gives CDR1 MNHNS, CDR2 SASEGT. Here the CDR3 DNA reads TGTGCCAGCAGTGAACAGAGGCTCACTGAAGCTTTCTTT. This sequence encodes CASSEQRLTEAFF.